The text below deals with one TCR beta chain. The antigen is not known. CDR1 is SGHTA, CDR2 FQGNSA, per germline. The CDR3 has 16 amino acids. The J segment lost 5 bases and the V segment lost 5 bases, leaving 9 bases of the junction unmatched. This sample was included in a study of Graves' ophthalmopathy and Graves' hyperthyroidism. Study findings and constraints: Forecasting of ophthalmopathy progression by the model achieved about 69% sensitivity and roughly 72% specificity.

Amplified material comprised TCR beta CDR3 regions derived from RNA transcripts. HTBI-primed RT-PCR formed the first round, and a multiplex PCR formed the second. TCRdb re-called the multiplex PCR reads with MiXCR, one entry per CDR3 protein. The profile covers around 1,200,000 distinct CDR3 sequences, with approximately 35% appearing a single time and around 10% taken by the ten largest. Certain patients, namely those with other autoimmune diseases, uncontrolled infections, pregnancy or lactation, were excluded. Clinicians diagnosed using symptoms, serum thyroxine, TRAb, thyroid ultrasound and orbital computed tomography.

This sequence originates from an adult man with Graves' hyperthyroidism. Sequenced material: peripheral blood or thyroid tissue (not recorded which). This rearrangement joins TRBV7-2 to TRBJ2-6, with 7 bases matching TRBD2. The CDR3 coding sequence is TGTGCCAGCAGCCCTCGGGGGGAAAAATGGGCCAACGTCCTGACTTTC. It encodes CASSPRGEKWANVLTF.